The 6 T cell receptor beta chains in this list originate from one sample, sequenced in a study of neurological immune-mediated disorders. TCRdb re-called the 5' RACE reads with MiXCR, one entry per CDR3 protein. The sample gives tens of thousands of distinct CDR3 sequences, roughly a sixth of which show up once; just over 15% is in the top ten. The source material was PBMCs. These receptors were taken from a woman aged 40 to 50 in good health.

Ten or more counts support this clonotype. V gene TRBV7-9 combines with J gene TRBJ2-7; D ambiguous. Germline CDR1 reads SEHNR; CDR2 reads FQNEAQ (reference sequence). V was shortened by 4 bases and J by 4 bases, with 5 bases between the two germline ends. The CDR3 has 11 residues. CDR3 in amino acids: CASSSVYEQYF. In DNA form, the CDR3 reads TGTGCCAGCAGCTCGGTTTACGAGCAGTACTTC. Combining the CDR3 with reference TRBV7-9 and TRBJ2-7 gives the whole variable domain DTGVSQNPRHKITKRGQNVTFRCDPISEHNRLYWYRQTLGQGPEFLTYFQNEAQLEKSRLLSDRFSAERPKGSFSTLEIQRTEQGDSAMYLCASSSVYEQYFGPGTRLTVT.

This clonotype was found many times. The V gene is TRBV5-5, the J gene TRBJ1-2; D is unresolved. The CDR3 length is 13 residues. V was cut by 8 bases and J by 3 bases, with 14 bases left in between. Per germline, CDR1 SGHKS and CDR2 YYEKEE (reference sequence). The chain's CDR3 is CASGRFGYYGYTF. CDR3 nucleotides: TGTGCCAGTGGACGATTCGGGTACTATGGCTACACCTTC.

In the case of this clonotype: A much larger clone differs from this one at a single base, so this may be a read error. The chain employs TRBV5-1 and TRBJ2-7; 7 positions agree with TRBD1. The length of the CDR3 is 14 residues. Germline CDR1 is SGHRS and CDR2 is YFSETQ. Trimming removed 3 bases from V and 0 bases from J; junction bases left unmatched: 3. The CDR3 loop is CASSWGQCSYEQYF. CDR3 nucleotides: TGCGCCAGCAGCTGGGGACAGTGCTCCTACGAGCAGTACTTC. Filled out from reference TRBV5-1 and TRBJ2-7, the complete variable domain reads KAGVTQTPRYLIKTRGQQVTLSCSPISGHRSVSWYQQTPGQGLQFLFEYFSETQRNKGNFPGRFSGRQFSNSRSEMNVSTLELGDSALYLCASSWGQCSYEQYFGPGTRLTVT.

This clonotype was counted ten times or more. The V gene is TRBV4-3, the J gene TRBJ2-2, with no clear D. Deletions cut 3 bases from V and 5 bases from J, with 7 bases between. The CDR3 covers 13 residues. CDR1 and CDR2 (germline): LGHNA, YSLEER. CDR3 protein: CASSHTETGELFF. In DNA, the CDR3 is TGCGCCAGCAGCCACACAGAAACCGGGGAGCTGTTTTTT.

Judged by abundance, this clonotype is medium-sized. The chain employs TRBV29-1 and TRBJ2-2; maybe TRBD1 (6 bases). CDR1 and CDR2 (germline): SQVTM, ANQGSEA. This CDR3 comprises 16 residues. The ends were cut back, 4 bases at V and 6 bases at J, with 21 bases in the middle. CDR3 coding DNA: TGCAGCGTTGCAGCGGTTGGAGCAGGGGAAGCCGGGGAGCTGTTTTTT. Translating gives CSVAAVGAGEAGELFF.

The table lists this clonotype with many counts. The J gene is TRBJ2-3, the V gene TRBV12-3 or TRBV12-4; the match to TRBD1 covers 9 bases. The J segment lost 2 bases and the V segment lost 5 bases, leaving 11 bases of the junction unmatched. The CDR3 is 17 amino acids. Here the CDR3 reads CASSRPGQGRTTDTQYF. The CDR3 nucleotides are TGTGCCAGCAGTCGACCTGGACAGGGGCGGACCACAGATACGCAGTATTTT.